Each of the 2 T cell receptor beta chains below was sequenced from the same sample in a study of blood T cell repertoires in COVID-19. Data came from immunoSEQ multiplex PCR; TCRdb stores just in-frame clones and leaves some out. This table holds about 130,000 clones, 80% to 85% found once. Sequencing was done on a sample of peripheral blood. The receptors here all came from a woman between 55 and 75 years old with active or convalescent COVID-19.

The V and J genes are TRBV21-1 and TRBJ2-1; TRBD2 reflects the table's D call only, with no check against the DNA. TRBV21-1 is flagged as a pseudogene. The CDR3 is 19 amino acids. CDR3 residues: CASSKISRAGWGSYNEQFF. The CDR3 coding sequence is TGTGCCAGCAGCAAAATTTCAAGGGCGGGGTGGGGATCCTACAATGAGCAGTTCTTC.

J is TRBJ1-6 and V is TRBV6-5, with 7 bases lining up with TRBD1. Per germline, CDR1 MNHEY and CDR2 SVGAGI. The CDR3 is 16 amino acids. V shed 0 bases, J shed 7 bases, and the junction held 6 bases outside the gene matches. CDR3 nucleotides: TGTGCCAGCAGTTACTCAAGGGACAGACGAAATTCACCCCTCCACTTT. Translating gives CASSYSRDRRNSPLHF.